A single sample gave rise to the 3 T cell receptor beta chains below, sequenced in a study of long-term antiretroviral therapy in people with HIV. Researchers ran immunoSEQ v3.0 at survey level. The data were produced by immunoSEQ multiplex PCR, yet TCRdb's version contains in-frame clones alone and is incomplete. Of 30,000 or so clones in the sample, 90% were seen once. The sample was unsorted PBMCs, taken more than 5 years after starting antiretroviral therapy. All receptors derive from a woman aged 40 to 55 with HIV.

Written as DNA, the CDR3 is TGTGCCAGCGATGTGGACTCCTACGAGCAGTACTTC. Translation gives CASDVDSYEQYF. The V call is TRBV2, the J call TRBJ2-7; D remains ambiguous. With 8 bases removed from V and 0 bases from J, the gap between germline ends came to 8 bases. Germline CDR1 is SNHLY and CDR2 is FYNNEI. The CDR3 contains 12 residues. Using reference TRBV2 and TRBJ2-7 for the parts outside the CDR3, the full variable domain is EPEVTQTPSHQVTQMGQEVILRCVPISNHLYFYWYRQILGQKVEFLVSFYNNEISEKSEIFDDQFSVERPDGSNFTLKIRSTKLEDSAMYFCASDVDSYEQYFGPGTRLTVT.

The chain links TRBV5-6 to TRBJ1-2, with D possibly matching TRBD1 (6 bases). This CDR3 contains 12 residues. Germline CDR1 SGHDT, CDR2 YYEEEE. The V end lost 8 bases, the J end lost 3 bases, and 11 bases lay between the germline ends. In DNA, the CDR3 is TGTGCCAGTTCCAGGGGAGACTATGGCTACACCTTC. Its translation is CASSRGDYGYTF.

This clone came up once. V is TRBV10-3 and J is TRBJ2-7, with 7 bases lining up with TRBD1. The CDR3 runs 14 residues. V shed 3 bases and J 6 bases; nucleotides not matched to a gene: 8. Germline values: CDR1 ENHRY, CDR2 SYGVKD. The CDR3 protein is CAISDRQGRGEQYF. CDR3 sequence (DNA): TGTGCCATCAGTGACAGACAGGGACGGGGCGAGCAGTACTTC.